These 4 T cell receptor beta chains were sequenced from one sample in a study of cytomegalovirus exposure and HLA in healthy donors. In the PCR, 60 Vbeta and 13 Jbeta primers were used. Here immunoSEQ multiplex PCR was the method, and the copy in TCRdb shows in-frame clones only, minus some. The sample has around 160,000 clones, approximately 71% seen once. The sample comprised PBMCs. These receptors came from a woman younger than 30 in good health and CMV-seropositive.

This clone came up a few times. The genes are TRBV6-5 and TRBJ1-6; possibly TRBD1 for D (6 bases). Trimming stripped 0 bases from V and 7 bases from J, with 13 bases between. This CDR3 has 16 residues. Germline CDR1 is MNHEY and CDR2 is SVGAGI. The CDR3, as DNA: TGTGCCAGCAGTTACTCTTGGGGACACACGAATTCACCCCTCCACTTT. It translates to CASSYSWGHTNSPLHF.

In its sample, this clone was seen a few times. The rearrangement links TRBV6-1 to TRBJ2-3; D may be TRBD2 (5 bases). This CDR3 has 15 amino acids. Germline loops: CDR1 MNHNS, CDR2 SASEGT. V dropped 6 bases and J dropped 10 bases, with 23 bases sitting between them. CDR3 coding DNA: TGTGCCAGCAGCTCAACTAGGGCTACTCGCGCGGCGCAGTATTTT. Amino acids: CASSSTRATRAAQYF.

The chain combines TRBV19 with TRBJ1-2, with D unclear. The germline V gene has CDR1 LNHDA and CDR2 SQIVND (reference sequence). This CDR3 spans 12 amino acids. V was cut by 2 bases and J by 1 base, with 2 bases left in between. The CDR3 DNA is TGTGCCAGTAGTATATATAACTATGGCTACACCTTC. Translation: CASSIYNYGYTF.

This clone was observed a single time. The rearrangement uses TRBV28 and TRBJ2-7, with 8 bases lining up with TRBD1. The CDR3 has 15 residues. Losses at the gene ends were 3 bases for V and 2 bases for J; bases not matched to a gene: 6. Germline values: CDR1 MDHEN, CDR2 SYDVKM. The CDR3 reads CASSFRDRLPYEQYF. The CDR3 DNA reads as TGTGCCAGCAGTTTCCGGGACAGGTTACCCTACGAGCAGTACTTC.